The clone carrying this TCR beta chain has a handful of counts. What it binds is not known. Germline is not matched at one junction end, which may reflect a read error. The sample is drawn from a study of regulatory T cells in long-lasting Graves disease. As to time point: newly diagnosed GD, antithyroid drugs for less than 3 months. Construction of the TCR library relied on RNA isolated from PBMCs. General study points: Researchers reported studying only peripheral blood, not thyroid tissue. Accuracy might have suffered from few samples.

CDR3 size: 14 residues. The germline CDR1 and CDR2 sequences are LNHNV and YYDKDF (reference sequence). For TCR beta, libraries came from iRepertoire HTBI primers and Arm-PCR of CDR3 regions. TCRdb analysed the multiplex PCR reads with MiXCR anew, one entry per CDR3 protein. The data hold hundreds of thousands of distinct CDR3 sequences, with roughly 17% observed a single time. This sample was shared with a second study, whose subject was T cells in Graves' hyperthyroidism and ophthalmopathy. This second study says: Any patient presenting with uncontrolled infection, other autoimmune disease, pregnancy or lactation was left out.

The source of this sequence is a man aged 35 to 55 with Graves disease. This sequence joins TRBV15 and TRBJ2-3; TRBD1 matches 7 bases. Sequenced material: peripheral blood mononuclear cells (PBMCs), taken at new diagnosis, from a patient treated with antithyroid drugs. CDR3 DNA: TGTGCCACCAGCCGAGACAGGGCGGGAGATACGCAGTATTTT. The encoded protein is CATSRDRAGDTQYF.